These 11 T cell receptor beta chains were all obtained from the same sample, sequenced in a study of shared clonotypes between healthy human individuals. Some clones are missing from TCRdb's copy, which holds only in-frame ones; the method was immunoSEQ multiplex PCR. Among approximately 2.5 million clones listed, 85% to 95% were seen once. The sequenced material came from naive CD4+ T cells sorted from blood. As for subset: CD45RA+ positively selected. These receptors were taken from a man between 18 and 29 years old in good health.

This rearrangement joins TRBV5-3 to TRBJ1-5; D call uncertain. TRBV5-3 is classed as an ORF, of uncertain function. The V and J ends lost 3 bases and 2 bases respectively, with 6 bases between them. CDR3 length: 13 amino acids. The CDR3 sequence: CARSSFGNQPQHF. The CDR3 DNA reads as TGTGCCAGAAGCTCCTTCGGCAATCAGCCCCAGCATTTT.

This sequence joins TRBV9 and TRBJ2-7; the match to TRBD2 covers 10 bases. The CDR3 length is 14 residues. The germline gives CDR1 SGDLS, CDR2 YYNGEE. Trimming cost V 2 bases and J 4 bases; bases outside gene matches: 3. CDR3 sequence (DNA): TGTGCCAGCAGCGTTGAACTAGCGGGGTACGAGCAGTACTTC. Translation gives CASSVELAGYEQYF.

The chain has TRBV7-9 and TRBJ1-2, with TRBD1 as a possible D gene (5 bases). The V gene lost 1 base and the J gene lost 13 bases, with 13 bases spanning the gap. Germline assignment: CDR1 SEHNR and CDR2 FQNEAQ (reference sequence). CDR3 length equals 12 residues. In DNA form, the CDR3 reads TGTGCCAGCAGCTTAGGGGGGACGGCGTCCACCTTC. Amino acids: CASSLGGTASTF.

J is TRBJ1-2 and V is TRBV28; tentative D call: TRBD1 (5 bases). Looked up from germline, CDR1 is MDHEN and CDR2 is SYDVKM. V shed 1 base and J shed 7 bases, with 13 bases lying between them. The CDR3 totals 14 residues. The chain's CDR3 is CASSLSRGEGGYTF. For the CDR3, the DNA is TGTGCCAGCAGTTTATCTCGGGGGGAGGGTGGCTACACCTTC.

The chain links TRBV6-4 to TRBJ2-7; either TRBD1 or TRBD2 may fit D (6 bases each). The CDR3 has 17 residues. Per germline, CDR1 MRHNA and CDR2 SNTAGT. The V end lost 3 bases, the J end lost 4 bases, and 22 bases lay between the germline ends. CDR3 protein: CASSDVGGMAFAYEQYF. The CDR3 DNA is TGTGCCAGCAGTGATGTAGGGGGGATGGCGTTCGCGTACGAGCAGTACTTC.

The chain couples TRBV2 to TRBJ1-5; a weak D match, TRBD1 (6 bases). Trimming stripped 6 bases from V and 7 bases from J, with 13 bases between. The CDR3 consists of 13 residues. The V gene's germline CDR1 is SNHLY and CDR2 FYNNEI. The CDR3 sequence is CASRWGAGQPQHF. DNA for the CDR3: TGTGCCAGCAGGTGGGGGGCAGGGCAGCCCCAGCATTTT.

The gene calls are TRBV6-1 and TRBJ1-2; D gene unclear. V gave up 7 bases and J gave up 2 bases, with 5 bases separating them. CDR1 and CDR2 (germline): MNHNS, SASEGT. The CDR3 has 11 residues. The DNA for the CDR3 is TGTGCCAGCACGATAAACTATGGCTACACCTTC. This translates into CASTINYGYTF.

The chain couples TRBV6-6 to TRBJ2-5; TRBD2 agrees at 8 bases. Germline loops: CDR1 MNHNY, CDR2 SVGAGI (reference sequence). The V segment lost 5 bases and the J segment 3 bases; nucleotides outside the gene matches: 8. CDR3 size: 15 residues. CDR3: CASSPPGRGEETQYF. The CDR3 region has the DNA TGTGCCAGCAGTCCCCCTGGGCGGGGGGAAGAGACCCAGTACTTC.

The chain couples TRBV6-5 to TRBJ2-7; TRBD1 is a possible D gene (6 bases). Trimming removed 8 bases from V and 0 bases from J, with 11 bases in between. Germline values: CDR1 MNHEY, CDR2 SVGAGI. The CDR3 covers 13 residues. The CDR3 region has the DNA TGTGCCAGCCGGACAGCGGTCTCCTACGAGCAGTACTTC. Translation gives CASRTAVSYEQYF.

This clone was picked up one time. The gene calls are TRBV6-6 and TRBJ1-2; unclear D gene. The CDR3 is made up of 13 amino acids. V was shortened by 2 bases and J by 7 bases, with 11 bases between the two germline ends. CDR1 and CDR2 (germline): MNHNY, SVGAGI (reference sequence). The CDR3 coding sequence is TGTGCCAGCAGTTACGACGGGCTCCGTGGCTACACCTTC. It encodes CASSYDGLRGYTF.

The V and J genes are TRBV5-6 and TRBJ2-1; tentative D call: TRBD1 (6 bases). Germline V gene sequence: CDR1 SGHDT, CDR2 YYEEEE. The length of the CDR3 is 15 residues. Trimming shortened V by 4 bases and J by 9 bases, and 20 bases separated the two germline ends. CDR3 sequence reads: CASSRRTDSLGEQFF. DNA for the CDR3: TGTGCCAGCAGCCGGAGAACGGACAGTCTGGGTGAGCAGTTCTTC.